Listed below are T cell receptor beta chains from one sample, sequenced in a study of T-cell memory formation after mild COVID-19. TCRdb reprocessed the 5' RACE reads with MiXCR, giving one entry per CDR3 protein. The repertoire holds 470,000 or so distinct CDR3 sequences, with 20% as singletons. Material: PBMCs or a T cell subset sorted from them (not recorded which). Receptors originate from an adult woman who had mild COVID-19 (a few samples of this study predate the infection). Cell type and time point are not known. Each CDR3 is given with its conserved first and last residue. The D gene is left open where the match is weak. Clone size is stated in some rows and not others, as once, few, many or a class when expanded.

DNA: TGTGCCAGCAGTTTAGCCAGGGAACTCTCCTACGAGCAGTACTTC; CDR3: CASSLARELSYEQYF; size: .; D: .; J: TRBJ2-7; V: TRBV12-3/TRBV12-4
DNA: TGCGCCAGCAGCCAGACAGGGTTAGGTACAGATACGCAGTATTTT; CDR3: CASSQTGLGTDTQYF; size: .; D: TRBD1; J: TRBJ2-3; V: TRBV4-1
DNA: TGTGCCAGCAGCGTAGGGGGGGTTAACACCGGGGAGCTGTTTTTT; CDR3: CASSVGGVNTGELFF; size: few; D: .; J: TRBJ2-2; V: TRBV9
DNA: TGCGCCAGCAGCGCTTCTACTAGCGGACCGCAGTATTTT; CDR3: CASSASTSGPQYF; size: .; D: TRBD2; J: TRBJ2-3; V: TRBV5-1
DNA: TGTGCCACCAGTGCTAGCGGAACCTCCTACGAGCAGTACTTC; CDR3: CATSASGTSYEQYF; size: few; D: TRBD2; J: TRBJ2-7; V: TRBV24-1
DNA: TGTGCCAGCAGTTTGTTTAATACGGATCAGCAGTACTTC; CDR3: CASSLFNTDQQYF; size: .; D: .; J: TRBJ2-7; V: TRBV12-3/TRBV12-4
DNA: TGTGCCAGCAGCTCCGGGACCATCAACACTGAAGCTTTCTTT; CDR3: CASSSGTINTEAFF; size: once; D: .; J: TRBJ1-1; V: TRBV12-3/TRBV12-4
DNA: TGTGCCAGCAGCTTAGTTCGGACAGGGGTTAGGTCAGATACGCAGTATTTT; CDR3: CASSLVRTGVRSDTQYF; size: .; D: TRBD1; J: TRBJ2-3; V: TRBV7-2
DNA: TGCGCCAGCAGCCGACAGGGCTCCTACGAGCAGTACTTC; CDR3: CASSRQGSYEQYF; size: many; D: TRBD1; J: TRBJ2-7; V: TRBV4-1
DNA: TGTGCCAGCTCACCACTCGGGACAGGGGGCAATGAGCAGTTCTTC; CDR3: CASSPLGTGGNEQFF; size: few; D: TRBD1; J: TRBJ2-1; V: TRBV18
DNA: TGCAGTGCTACCCAAGCTAGCGGGAGCGTTAATGAGCAGTTCTTC; CDR3: CSATQASGSVNEQFF; size: .; D: TRBD2; J: TRBJ2-1; V: TRBV20-1
DNA: TGTGCCAGCGTGCCTACTAGTGGATTCTACGAGCAGTACTTC; CDR3: CASVPTSGFYEQYF; size: few; D: .; J: TRBJ2-7; V: TRBV7-2
DNA: TGTGCCAGCAGCGTAGGGTGGGGAGGCAATGAGCAGTTCTTC; CDR3: CASSVGWGGNEQFF; size: .; D: .; J: TRBJ2-1; V: TRBV9
DNA: TGTGCCAGCAGCGTAGAGGAGGGTGCGGGCAATCAGCCCCAGCATTTT; CDR3: CASSVEEGAGNQPQHF; size: .; D: .; J: TRBJ1-5; V: TRBV9
DNA: TGTGCCAGCAGGCGGGGCACCACAGATACGCAGTATTTT; CDR3: CASRRGTTDTQYF; size: .; D: .; J: TRBJ2-3; V: TRBV12-3/TRBV12-4
DNA: TGTGCCAGCAGACCACAGGGGCGGTCCGGGGACGAGCAGTACTTC; CDR3: CASRPQGRSGDEQYF; size: .; D: TRBD1; J: TRBJ2-7; V: TRBV6-2/TRBV6-3
DNA: TGCAGTGCTGAAGACTGGACAGGGAGCTACGAGCAGTACTTC; CDR3: CSAEDWTGSYEQYF; size: many; D: TRBD1; J: TRBJ2-7; V: TRBV20-1
DNA: TGTGCCAGCAGCCAATTAGGAGCGCCTCAAGAGACCCAGTACTTC; CDR3: CASSQLGAPQETQYF; size: .; D: .; J: TRBJ2-5; V: TRBV14
DNA: TGTGCCAGCAGAGACCCACCGAACACTGAAGCTTTCTTT; CDR3: CASRDPPNTEAFF; size: .; D: .; J: TRBJ1-1; V: TRBV12-3/TRBV12-4
DNA: TGTGCCACCAGCCCGGGGGTGGGCTTCGGGGAGCTGTTTTTT; CDR3: CATSPGVGFGELFF; size: few; D: .; J: TRBJ2-2; V: TRBV24-1
DNA: TGTGCCAGCAGCTCCGGGACAGGGGGTATCCAGCCCCAGCATTTT; CDR3: CASSSGTGGIQPQHF; size: few; D: TRBD1; J: TRBJ1-5; V: TRBV5-5
DNA: TGTGCCAGCAGCTTAGTTCCTAGCGGGAGGGGTGATGAGCAGTTCTTC; CDR3: CASSLVPSGRGDEQFF; size: .; D: TRBD2; J: TRBJ2-1; V: TRBV7-8
DNA: TGTGCCAGCAGCTTGCAGGGGGCTACTGGGGCCAACGTCCTGACTTTC; CDR3: CASSLQGATGANVLTF; size: .; D: TRBD1; J: TRBJ2-6; V: TRBV7-3
DNA: TGTGCCAGCTTCCGCTCCACAGATACGCAGTATTTT; CDR3: CASFRSTDTQYF; size: few; D: .; J: TRBJ2-3; V: TRBV7-9
DNA: TGCAGTGCTAGAGATCCTAAAGACCCAATCAGGAAAGCCAAAAACATTCAGTACTTC; CDR3: CSARDPKDPIRKAKNIQYF; size: .; D: .; J: TRBJ2-4; V: TRBV20-1
DNA: TGTGCCAGCAGCTTCCGGAATTGGGATCGTGGCTTTTGGGAGGTCACTGAAGCTTTCTTT; CDR3: CASSFRNWDRGFWEVTEAFF; size: few; D: .; J: TRBJ1-1; V: TRBV7-9
DNA: TGTGCCAGTAGACAGGACTCTGGGGCCAACGTCCTGACTTTC; CDR3: CASRQDSGANVLTF; size: .; D: .; J: TRBJ2-6; V: TRBV19
DNA: TGTGCCAGCAGTTTCGTCCAGGCTGAAGCTTTCTTT; CDR3: CASSFVQAEAFF; size: .; D: .; J: TRBJ1-1; V: TRBV12-3/TRBV12-4
DNA: TGTGCCAGCAGTAGTTGGACTAGCGGGCTTAATGAGCAGTTCTTC; CDR3: CASSSWTSGLNEQFF; size: .; D: TRBD2; J: TRBJ2-1; V: TRBV12-3/TRBV12-4
DNA: TGTGCCACCAGCAGCCAATATACGGAGACCCAGTACTTC; CDR3: CATSSQYTETQYF; size: .; D: .; J: TRBJ2-5; V: TRBV15
DNA: TGTGCCACCAGTGATTTGAGTGGGGCCAACGTCCTGACTTTC; CDR3: CATSDLSGANVLTF; size: few; D: .; J: TRBJ2-6; V: TRBV24-1
DNA: TGTGCCAGCAGTTTGTCGGCAGTATATACGCAGTATTTT; CDR3: CASSLSAVYTQYF; size: few; D: .; J: TRBJ2-3; V: TRBV12-3/TRBV12-4
DNA: TGTGCCAGCAGCCCGCTAACAGCCCTAGGTGGCTACACCTTC; CDR3: CASSPLTALGGYTF; size: .; D: .; J: TRBJ1-2; V: TRBV5-5
DNA: TGCGCCAGCAGCGCAGCCAGAGCCGAGCAGTTCTTC; CDR3: CASSAARAEQFF; size: .; D: .; J: TRBJ2-1; V: TRBV4-3
DNA: TGCGCCAGCGCAACAGGGTCCGGGGCCAACGTCCTGACTTTC; CDR3: CASATGSGANVLTF; size: .; D: .; J: TRBJ2-6; V: TRBV5-1
DNA: TGCAGTGCTAGAGGCCCCGGGACAGGGGAAGCTTTCTTT; CDR3: CSARGPGTGEAFF; size: few; D: TRBD1; J: TRBJ1-1; V: TRBV20-1
DNA: TGCGCCAGCAGCTTGATGACAGGGAGGAATTCACCCCTCCACTTT; CDR3: CASSLMTGRNSPLHF; size: .; D: TRBD1; J: TRBJ1-6; V: TRBV5-1
DNA: TGTGCCAGCAGTTTAGTACTGGGGGCAGGACAGCCCCAGCATTTT; CDR3: CASSLVLGAGQPQHF; size: .; D: .; J: TRBJ1-5; V: TRBV12-3/TRBV12-4
DNA: TGTGCCAGCAGAGGACTAGCGGGAGGGCAAGAGACCCAGTACTTC; CDR3: CASRGLAGGQETQYF; size: .; D: TRBD2; J: TRBJ2-5; V: TRBV12-3/TRBV12-4
DNA: TGTGCCAGCAGCTTGTCAAGGGGGCAGGATACTGAAGCTTTCTTT; CDR3: CASSLSRGQDTEAFF; size: .; D: TRBD1; J: TRBJ1-1; V: TRBV7-9
DNA: TGTGCCAGCAGCCCAAGATTTGTGCGTGGGGCCAACGTCCTGACTTTC; CDR3: CASSPRFVRGANVLTF; size: few; D: .; J: TRBJ2-6; V: TRBV7-6
DNA: TGCGCCAGCAGCGCTTCCGACATTCAGTACTTC; CDR3: CASSASDIQYF; size: many; D: .; J: TRBJ2-4; V: TRBV5-1
DNA: TGTGCCAGCAGTTTAGAGACAGCCCGCATGTATACGCAGTATTTT; CDR3: CASSLETARMYTQYF; size: .; D: .; J: TRBJ2-3; V: TRBV12-3/TRBV12-4
DNA: TGTGCCAGCAGCTTGCTAGCGGGAGGGCCCAACGAGCAGTACTTC; CDR3: CASSLLAGGPNEQYF; size: few; D: TRBD2; J: TRBJ2-7; V: TRBV7-8
DNA: TGTGCCAGCAGTTTAGGTAGCCTCTACAATGAGCAGTTCTTC; CDR3: CASSLGSLYNEQFF; size: .; D: .; J: TRBJ2-1; V: TRBV12-3/TRBV12-4
DNA: TGTGCCAGCAGCTTCGGGCTAGCGGGAGATCGCGGTGAGCAGTTCTTC; CDR3: CASSFGLAGDRGEQFF; size: few; D: TRBD2; J: TRBJ2-1; V: TRBV7-9
DNA: TGTGCCAGCAGCTTATCTCACCCCGCGGGGGGGCCCTCCGGGGAGCTGTTTTTT; CDR3: CASSLSHPAGGPSGELFF; size: .; D: TRBD2; J: TRBJ2-2; V: TRBV7-6
DNA: TGTGCCAGCAGCCTCCCCCGCGGGGGGCGGGGAGATACGCAGTATTTT; CDR3: CASSLPRGGRGDTQYF; size: few; D: TRBD2; J: TRBJ2-3; V: TRBV14
DNA: TGTGCCACCAGCTCGCTGCGGAAAAGAGGGGAGACCCAGTACTTC; CDR3: CATSSLRKRGETQYF; size: few; D: .; J: TRBJ2-5; V: TRBV15